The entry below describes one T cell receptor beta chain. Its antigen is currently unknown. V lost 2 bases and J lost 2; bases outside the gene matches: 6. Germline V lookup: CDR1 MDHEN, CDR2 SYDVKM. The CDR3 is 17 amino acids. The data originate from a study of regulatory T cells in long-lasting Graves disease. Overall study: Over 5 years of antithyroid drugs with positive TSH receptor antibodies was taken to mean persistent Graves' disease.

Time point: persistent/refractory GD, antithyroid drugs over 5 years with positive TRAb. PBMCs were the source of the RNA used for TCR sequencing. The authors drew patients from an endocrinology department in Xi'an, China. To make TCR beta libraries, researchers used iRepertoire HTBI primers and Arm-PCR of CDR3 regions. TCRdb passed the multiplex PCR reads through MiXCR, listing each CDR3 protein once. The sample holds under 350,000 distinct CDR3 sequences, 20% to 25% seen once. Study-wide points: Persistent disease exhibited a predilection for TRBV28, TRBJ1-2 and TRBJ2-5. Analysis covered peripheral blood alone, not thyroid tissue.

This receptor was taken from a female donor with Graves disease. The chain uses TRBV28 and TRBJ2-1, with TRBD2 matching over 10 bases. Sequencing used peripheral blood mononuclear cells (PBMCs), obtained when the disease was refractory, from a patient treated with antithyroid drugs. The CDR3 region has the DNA TGTGCCAGCAGTTTACTAGCGGGAGAGGGGGCCTACAATGAGCAGTTCTTC. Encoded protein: CASSLLAGEGAYNEQFF. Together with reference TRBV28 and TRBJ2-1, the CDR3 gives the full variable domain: DVKVTQSSRYLVKRTGEKVFLECVQDMDHENMFWYRQDPGLGLRLIYFSYDVKMKEKGDIPEGYSVSREKKERFSLILESASTNQTSMYLCASSLLAGEGAYNEQFFGPGTRLTVL.